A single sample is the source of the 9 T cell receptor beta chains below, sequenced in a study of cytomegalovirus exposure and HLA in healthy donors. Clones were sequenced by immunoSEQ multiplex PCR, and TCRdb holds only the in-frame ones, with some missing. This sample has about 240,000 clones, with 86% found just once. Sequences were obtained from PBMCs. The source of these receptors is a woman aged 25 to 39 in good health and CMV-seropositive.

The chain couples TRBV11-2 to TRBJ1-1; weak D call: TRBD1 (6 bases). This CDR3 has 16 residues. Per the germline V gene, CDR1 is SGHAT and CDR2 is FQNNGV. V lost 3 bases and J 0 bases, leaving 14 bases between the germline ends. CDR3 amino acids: CASSFAGQYMNTEAFF. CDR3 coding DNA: TGTGCCAGCAGCTTCGCCGGACAGTACATGAACACTGAAGCTTTCTTT.

The CDR3: CASSQDSGNEQYF. For the CDR3, the DNA is TGTGCCAGCAGCCAAGATTCAGGTAACGAGCAGTACTTC. The chain links TRBV14 to TRBJ2-7; no firm D call. This CDR3 contains 13 residues. Germline V gene data show CDR1 as SGHDN and CDR2 as FVKESK. V shed 0 bases and J shed 5 bases, with 8 bases lying between them.

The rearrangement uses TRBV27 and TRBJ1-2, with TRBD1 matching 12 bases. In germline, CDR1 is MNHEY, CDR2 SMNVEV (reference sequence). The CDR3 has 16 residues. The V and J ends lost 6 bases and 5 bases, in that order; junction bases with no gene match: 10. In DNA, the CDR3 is TGTGCCAGCAGCCGAGGGACAGGGGGCCTGTCATATGGCTACACCTTC. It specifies CASSRGTGGLSYGYTF.

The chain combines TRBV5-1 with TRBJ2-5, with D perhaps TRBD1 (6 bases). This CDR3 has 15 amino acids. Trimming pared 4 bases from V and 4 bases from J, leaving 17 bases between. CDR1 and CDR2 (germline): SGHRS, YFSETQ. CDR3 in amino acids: CASSGATGLGETQYF. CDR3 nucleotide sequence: TGCGCCAGCAGCGGAGCTACAGGGTTAGGAGAGACCCAGTACTTC.

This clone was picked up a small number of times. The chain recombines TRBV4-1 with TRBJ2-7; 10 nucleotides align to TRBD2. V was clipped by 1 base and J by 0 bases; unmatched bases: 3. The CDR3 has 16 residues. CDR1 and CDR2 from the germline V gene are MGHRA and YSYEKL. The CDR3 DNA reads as TGCGCCAGCAGCCAAGTAACTAGCGGGACCTCCTACGAGCAGTACTTC. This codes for CASSQVTSGTSYEQYF.

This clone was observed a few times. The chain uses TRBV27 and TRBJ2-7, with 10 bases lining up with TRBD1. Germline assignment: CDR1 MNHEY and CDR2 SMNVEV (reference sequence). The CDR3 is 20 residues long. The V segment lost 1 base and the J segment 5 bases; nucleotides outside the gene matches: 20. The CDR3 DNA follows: TGTGCCAGCAGTTTATTTTCGGCGCAGACTTCGGGACAGGGGAACCACGAGCAGTACTTC. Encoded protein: CASSLFSAQTSGQGNHEQYF.

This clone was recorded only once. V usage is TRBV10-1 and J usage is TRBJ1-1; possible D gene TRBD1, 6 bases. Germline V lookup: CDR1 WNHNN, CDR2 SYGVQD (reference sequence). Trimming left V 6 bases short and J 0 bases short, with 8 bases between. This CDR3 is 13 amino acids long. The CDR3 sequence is CASRTGLNTEAFF. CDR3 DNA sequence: TGCGCCAGCAGAACAGGGCTGAACACTGAAGCTTTCTTT.

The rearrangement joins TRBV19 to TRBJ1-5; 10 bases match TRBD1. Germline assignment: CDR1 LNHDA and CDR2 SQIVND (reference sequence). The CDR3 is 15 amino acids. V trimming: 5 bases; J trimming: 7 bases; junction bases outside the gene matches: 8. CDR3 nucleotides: TGTGCCAGTAGTTTCGACAGGGGGCCAGAGCAGCCCCAGCATTTT. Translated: CASSFDRGPEQPQHF. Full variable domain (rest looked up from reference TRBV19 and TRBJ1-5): DGGITQSPKYLFRKEGQNVTLSCEQNLNHDAMYWYRQDPGQGLRLIYYSQIVNDFQKGDIAEGYSVSREKKESFPLTVTSAQKNPTAFYLCASSFDRGPEQPQHFGDGTRLSIL.

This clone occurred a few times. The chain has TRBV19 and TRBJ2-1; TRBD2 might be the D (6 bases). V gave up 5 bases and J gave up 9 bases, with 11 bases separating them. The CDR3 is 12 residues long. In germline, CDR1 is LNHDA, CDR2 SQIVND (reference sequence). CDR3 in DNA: TGTGCCAGTAGTTTGGTGGGGGGTGAGCAGTTCTTC. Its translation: CASSLVGGEQFF.